This T cell receptor (beta chain) was observed in a study of tumor and adjacent non-tumor tissue in lung cancer. The template was RNA from unsorted bulk tissue. The library came from three nested PCR rounds adapted from ARM-PCR protocols. TCRdb passed the multiplex PCR reads through MiXCR, listing each CDR3 protein once. The table has more than 90,000 distinct CDR3 sequences, about 70% seen once. The CDR3 has 14 amino acids. The germline V gene has CDR1 MGHRA and CDR2 YSYEKL. For this clonotype: Germline and junction disagree at one end, which may indicate a read error.

Sequencing was carried out using lung tumor tissue. The source of this sequence is a man aged 55 to 70 with non-small cell lung cancer. The chain employs TRBV4-1 and TRBJ2-7; unclear D gene. The CDR3 here is CASSQVDQHYEQYF. CDR3 nucleotide sequence: TGCGCCAGCAGCCAAGTCGACCAGCATTACGAGCAGTATTTC.